This entry lists 32 T cell receptor beta chains sequenced from one sample in a study of vaccination effects on CD4 cells after COVID-19 (dated by TCRdb to the early 2020s). After about 10 days of culture, CD4+ T cells were isolated with the EasySep CD4+ T cell isolation kit. Library creation used the immunoSEQ multiplex PCR assay. TCRdb holds this immuneACCESS table with in-frame rearrangements only. Some clones are missing; in checked studies, unresolved V genes explain under half, and the rest has no known cause. Within this sample are roughly 29,000 clones, with around three fifths of them counted one time only. Clones ranked in the top ten supply 9.9% of the sample. Antigens of these TCRs are unknown. The source material was CD4+ T cells from PBMCs cultured without peptide, sampled before COVID-19 vaccination. The receptors come from a human donor who received a COVID-19 vaccine.

The rearrangement links TRBV4-1 to TRBJ2-3; unclear D gene. The germline gives CDR1 MGHRA, CDR2 YSYEKL. The CDR3 is made up of 15 amino acids. The V and J ends lost 1 base and 4 bases respectively, with 12 bases between them. CDR3 DNA: TGCGCCAGCAGCCAAGCCCCGGGTCCCCCAGATACGCAGTATTTT. Translating it yields CASSQAPGPPDTQYF.

This clone rates as medium-sized (0.01 to 0.1%). The rearrangement joins TRBV2 to TRBJ1-5; D is possibly TRBD1 (5 bases). Germline V gene lookup returns CDR1 SNHLY and CDR2 FYNNEI. There are 15 residues in the CDR3. The V gene lost 4 bases and the J gene lost 3 bases, with 13 bases spanning the gap. As DNA, the CDR3 is TGTGCCAGCAGTGGGCTTGGGGCCTCCAATCAGCCCCAGCATTTT. Protein: CASSGLGASNQPQHF.

The V and J genes are TRBV30 and TRBJ1-2, with no clear D. CDR1 is GTSNPN, CDR2 SVGIG, per germline (reference sequence). The CDR3 is 13 amino acids. Trimming shortened V by 1 base and J by 3 bases, and 9 bases separated the two germline ends. The CDR3 region is CAWSEQNYYGYTF. CDR3 nucleotide sequence: TGTGCCTGGAGTGAGCAGAACTACTATGGCTACACCTTC. The full variable domain, in which reference TRBV30 and TRBJ1-2 provide the parts outside the CDR3, is SQTIHQWPATLVQPVGSPLSLECTVEGTSNPNLYWYRQAAGRGLQLLFYSVGIGQISSEVPQNLSASRPQDRQFILSSKKLLLSDSGFYLCAWSEQNYYGYTFGSGTRLTVV.

The chain has TRBV11-2 and TRBJ2-4; D might be TRBD2 (7 bases). This CDR3 comprises 16 residues. Looked up from germline, CDR1 is SGHAT and CDR2 is FQNNGV. V gave up 1 base and J gave up 5 bases, with 15 bases separating them. The CDR3 coding sequence is TGTGCCAGCAGCTTAGCGGGGGGCCGTATCCAAAACATTCAGTACTTC. Translation: CASSLAGGRIQNIQYF.

The V and J genes are TRBV3-1 (or the pseudogene TRBV3-2) and TRBJ1-1; D remains unclear. V was trimmed by 4 bases and J by 1 base, leaving 16 bases between them. From germline, CDR1 is LGHDT and CDR2 YNNKEL (reference sequence). The CDR3 is made up of 16 amino acids. CDR3 in amino acids: CASSLRGRTQNTEAFF. The CDR3 region has the DNA TGTGCCAGCAGCCTCCGGGGTAGGACGCAGAACACTGAAGCTTTCTTT.

The V call is TRBV14, the J call TRBJ2-3, with D tentatively TRBD2 (5 bases). CDR1 is SGHDN and CDR2 is FVKESK in the germline V gene. Trimming took off 0 bases at V and 3 bases at J, with 10 bases between the two ends. This CDR3 spans 15 amino acids. CDR3 region: CASSQDFRGTDTQYF. The CDR3, as DNA: TGTGCCAGCAGCCAAGATTTCCGGGGTACAGATACGCAGTATTTT.

V and J are TRBV19 and TRBJ2-7; perhaps TRBD2 as D (6 bases). V lost 4 bases and J 2 bases, leaving 12 bases between the germline ends. The CDR3 length is 14 residues. Germline-derived CDR1 and CDR2 are LNHDA and SQIVND (reference sequence). In DNA form, the CDR3 reads TGTGCCAGTAGTACCCCGGGACTGACCTACGAGCAGTACTTC. Amino acids: CASSTPGLTYEQYF.

The V gene is TRBV9, the J gene TRBJ1-6, with a possible D match to TRBD1 (5 bases). This CDR3 is built from 16 residues. Germline loops: CDR1 SGDLS, CDR2 YYNGEE. V lost 4 bases to trimming and J lost 0 bases, with 11 bases between them. The CDR3 loop reads CASSTDSGSYNSPLHF. CDR3 sequence (DNA): TGTGCCAGCAGCACTGACAGTGGCTCCTATAATTCACCCCTCCACTTT.

This clone was observed a handful of times. CDR3 sequence: CASSPQGSGTYEQYF. CDR3 bases: TGTGCCAGCAGCCCCCAGGGATCGGGCACCTACGAGCAGTACTTC. The genes are TRBV7-6 and TRBJ2-7; D possibly corresponds to TRBD1 (5 bases). Deletions cut 5 bases from V and 2 bases from J, with 16 bases between. The germline CDR1 and CDR2 sequences are SGHVS and FNYEAQ. The CDR3 runs 15 residues.

This clone was counted only a few times. The chain combines TRBV7-8 with TRBJ2-3; 10 bases match TRBD2. With 3 bases clipped from V and 5 bases from J, the junction kept 8 bases outside the gene matches. The CDR3 extends over 16 amino acids. The germline V gene encodes CDR1 SGHVS and CDR2 FQNEAQ. This CDR3 reads CASSFPGLAGVDTQYF. As DNA, the CDR3 is TGTGCCAGCAGCTTCCCTGGGCTAGCGGGAGTAGATACGCAGTATTTT.

Only one count was recorded for this clone. This sequence joins TRBV7-2 and TRBJ2-7; 10 bases line up with TRBD1. Germline CDR1 and CDR2: SGHTA and FQGNSA. The CDR3 loop spans 14 amino acids. J was trimmed by 6 bases and V by 4 bases; bases with no gene match: 6. The CDR3 region is CASSSGQGVTEQYF. CDR3 nucleotides: TGTGCCAGCAGCTCCGGACAGGGGGTAACCGAGCAGTACTTC. Filled out from reference TRBV7-2 and TRBJ2-7, the complete variable domain reads GAGVSQSPSNKVTEKGKDVELRCDPISGHTALYWYRQSLGQGLEFLIYFQGNSAPDKSGLPSDRFSAERTGGSVSTLTIQRTQQEDSAVYLCASSSGQGVTEQYFGPGTRLTVT.

This clone was detected only once. The rearrangement uses TRBV12-3 or TRBV12-4 and TRBJ2-1; D not resolved. V lost 6 bases and J 5 bases, leaving 8 bases between the germline ends. The CDR3 is made up of 12 amino acids. The CDR3 here is CASSPLDNEQFF. The CDR3 DNA is TGTGCCAGCAGCCCATTGGACAATGAGCAGTTCTTC.

For the CDR3, the DNA is TGCGCCAGCAGCTTGGGGACTCTCACAGATACGCAGTATTTT. Translating it yields CASSLGTLTDTQYF. The chain recombines TRBV5-1 with TRBJ2-3, with D maybe TRBD2 (5 bases). V dropped 0 bases and J dropped 2 bases, with 7 bases sitting between them. CDR3 length: 14 residues. In germline, CDR1 is SGHRS, CDR2 YFSETQ.

The sample holds a few counts of this clone. The chain carries TRBV7-9 and TRBJ2-1; D is undetermined. CDR3 size: 11 residues. V shed 6 bases and J shed 8 bases, with 8 bases lying between them. Germline V lookup: CDR1 SEHNR, CDR2 FQNEAQ (reference sequence). The CDR3 DNA is TGTGCCAGCAGTATCGTGGATGAGCAGTTCTTC. Residues: CASSIVDEQFF. The full variable domain, rest sourced from reference TRBV7-9 and TRBJ2-1, is DTGVSQNPRHKITKRGQNVTFRCDPISEHNRLYWYRQTLGQGPEFLTYFQNEAQLEKSRLLSDRFSAERPKGSFSTLEIQRTEQGDSAMYLCASSIVDEQFFGPGTRLTVL.

V gene TRBV5-1 combines with J gene TRBJ1-3; D is possibly TRBD1 (6 bases). V lost 4 bases and J 2 bases, leaving 13 bases between the germline ends. The CDR3 loop spans 15 amino acids. Germline V gives CDR1 SGHRS, CDR2 YFSETQ. The CDR3 loop is CASSRIQGAGNTIYF. The DNA of the CDR3 is TGCGCCAGCAGCCGGATACAGGGCGCTGGAAACACCATATATTTT. The full variable domain, with the rest looked up from reference TRBV5-1 and TRBJ1-3, is KAGVTQTPRYLIKTRGQQVTLSCSPISGHRSVSWYQQTPGQGLQFLFEYFSETQRNKGNFPGRFSGRQFSNSRSEMNVSTLELGDSALYLCASSRIQGAGNTIYFGEGSWLTVV.

This clone was picked up a small number of times. The chain recombines TRBV5-1 with TRBJ1-1; D remains unclear. The germline V gene has CDR1 SGHRS and CDR2 YFSETQ. V lost 1 base, J lost 1 base, and 8 bases lay in between. The CDR3 spans 14 residues. CDR3 DNA: TGCGCCAGCAGCTTGACAGCGAGGAACACTGAAGCTTTCTTT. Translated, it gives CASSLTARNTEAFF.

This clone has more than one count but fewer than ten. V and J are TRBV24-1 and TRBJ1-5; 9 bases agree with TRBD1. Germline lookup yields CDR1 KGHDR and CDR2 SFDVKD. The CDR3 is 16 amino acids. V trimming: 3 bases; J trimming: 7 bases; junction bases outside the gene matches: 9. The CDR3 region has the DNA TGTGCCACCAGTGATCCAAGACAGGGGGACGGACAGCCCCAGCATTTT. It translates to CATSDPRQGDGQPQHF.

A single count supports this clone. This CDR3 reads CASSSGTGREQYF. The CDR3 DNA reads as TGCGCCAGCAGCTCCGGGACAGGGCGCGAGCAGTACTTC. V usage is TRBV5-1 and J usage is TRBJ2-7; the match to TRBD1 covers 9 bases. With 3 bases clipped from V and 6 bases from J, the junction kept 4 bases outside the gene matches. The CDR3 sequence is 13 residues long. Germline V gene sequence: CDR1 SGHRS, CDR2 YFSETQ.

The V gene is TRBV5-1, the J gene TRBJ1-1, with 8 bases that match TRBD1. The CDR3 contains 14 residues. The V gene end was trimmed by 3 bases and the J gene end by 1 base; junction bases not matched to a gene: 2. CDR1 SGHRS and CDR2 YFSETQ come from the germline V gene. The CDR3 sequence: CASSSGQGNTEAFF. CDR3 nucleotides: TGCGCCAGCAGCTCTGGACAGGGGAACACTGAAGCTTTCTTT.

V is TRBV12-5 and J is TRBJ2-7, with a possible D match to TRBD1 (5 bases). Trimming cost V 4 bases and J 4 bases, with 8 bases left between them. The CDR3 is 12 residues long. Germline lookup yields CDR1 LGHNT and CDR2 FRNRAP. Written as DNA, the CDR3 is TGTGCTAGTGGTTCACAGGAGTACGAGCAGTACTTC. Protein sequence: CASGSQEYEQYF.

V usage is TRBV15 and J usage is TRBJ1-3; 7 nucleotides line up with TRBD1. CDR3 size: 17 residues. CDR1 LNHNV and CDR2 YYDKDF come from the germline V gene (reference sequence). The V gene end was trimmed by 0 bases and the J gene end by 2 bases; junction bases not matched to a gene: 7. The CDR3 nucleotides read TGTGCCACCAGCAGAGATCGAGGTCAGGGGGCTGGAAACACCATATATTTT. Residues: CATSRDRGQGAGNTIYF.

The rearrangement joins TRBV11-2 to TRBJ2-3; weak D call: TRBD1 (5 bases). This CDR3 has 13 amino acids. Trimming stripped 10 bases from V and 6 bases from J, with 17 bases between. The germline gives CDR1 SGHAT, CDR2 FQNNGV. DNA for the CDR3: TGTGCCACCCCGACCGGTGGGGCTGATACGCAGTATTTT. The encoded protein is CATPTGGADTQYF.

This clone was seen only a few times. This CDR3 reads CASNLGRANTGELFF. In DNA form, the CDR3 reads TGTGCCAGCAACCTTGGGAGGGCGAACACCGGGGAGCTGTTTTTT. This sequence joins TRBV2 and TRBJ2-2, with TRBD2 identical over 7 bases. Germline V gene data show CDR1 as SNHLY and CDR2 as FYNNEI. The CDR3 totals 15 residues. V shed 7 bases, J shed 0 bases, and the junction held 5 bases outside the gene matches. The complete variable domain, with remaining parts taken from reference TRBV2 and TRBJ2-2, reads EPEVTQTPSHQVTQMGQEVILRCVPISNHLYFYWYRQILGQKVEFLVSFYNNEISEKSEIFDDQFSVERPDGSNFTLKIRSTKLEDSAMYFCASNLGRANTGELFFGEGSRLTVL.

V and J are TRBV6-4 and TRBJ2-1, with D possibly matching TRBD2 (6 bases). V was cut by 2 bases and J by 2 bases, with 13 bases left in between. This CDR3 comprises 16 residues. The germline gives CDR1 MRHNA, CDR2 SNTAGT. The CDR3 here is CASSDNPGRTYNEQFF. The CDR3 nucleotides are TGTGCCAGCAGTGACAATCCCGGGAGAACCTACAATGAGCAGTTCTTC.

This chain links TRBV6-4 with TRBJ2-1; the D gene could be TRBD1 or TRBD2 (5 bases each). V was trimmed by 6 bases and J by 0 bases, leaving 12 bases between them. The germline CDR1 and CDR2 sequences are MRHNA and SNTAGT. There are 15 residues in the CDR3. The DNA for the CDR3 is TGTGCCAGCAGCGCCGAGGGGAGCTCCTACAATGAGCAGTTCTTC. As protein: CASSAEGSSYNEQFF.

This clone was recorded a few times. The chain joins TRBV29-1 to TRBJ2-6, with 9 positions matching TRBD1. V dropped 6 bases and J dropped 0; count of bases not matched to a gene: 6. The CDR3 is 16 residues long. Germline V CDR1 and CDR2: SQVTM, ANQGSEA. The chain's CDR3 is CSVQQGASSGANVLTF. The DNA of the CDR3 is TGCAGCGTCCAACAGGGGGCGAGCTCTGGGGCCAACGTCCTGACTTTC.

This chain joins TRBV12-3 or TRBV12-4 and TRBJ2-5; D is ambiguous. With 7 bases removed from V and 6 bases from J, the gap between germline ends came to 15 bases. The CDR3 consists of 13 residues. The CDR3 DNA sequence: TGTGCCAGCACCTTTTCCATTTCCCAGACCCAGTACTTC. This gives the protein CASTFSISQTQYF.

The chain joins TRBV11-3 to TRBJ2-3; 8 bases are a match to TRBD2. Germline CDR1 SGHNT, CDR2 YENEEA. After removal of 3 bases from V and 0 bases from J, the junction contained 2 bases not matched to a gene. The CDR3 sequence is 15 residues long. The CDR3 region is CASSFSGDSTDTQYF. For the CDR3, the DNA is TGTGCCAGCAGCTTTAGCGGGGATAGCACAGATACGCAGTATTTT.

This clone was counted once. This chain uses TRBV5-1 with TRBJ1-1, with D possibly matching TRBD1 (5 bases). The V end was cut by 3 bases, the J end by 4 bases, with 10 bases between. CDR1 and CDR2 from the germline V gene are SGHRS and YFSETQ. The CDR3 is made up of 13 amino acids. The CDR3 protein is CASSSRGATEAFF. CDR3 DNA sequence: TGCGCCAGCAGCTCGAGAGGGGCCACTGAAGCTTTCTTT.

This clone showed up just a few times. J is TRBJ1-6 and V is TRBV18, with 9 bases lining up with TRBD1. V trimming: 3 bases; J trimming: 7 bases; junction bases outside the gene matches: 7. This CDR3 region has 16 residues. Germline CDR1 reads KGHSH; CDR2 reads LQKENI. This CDR3 reads CASSPGDRGGNSPLHF. DNA for the CDR3: TGTGCCAGCTCACCGGGAGACAGGGGGGGCAATTCACCCCTCCACTTT. Filled out from reference TRBV18 and TRBJ1-6, the complete variable domain reads NAGVMQNPRHLVRRRGQEARLRCSPMKGHSHVYWYRQLPEEGLKFMVYLQKENIIDESGMPKERFSAEFPKEGPSILRIQQVVRGDSAAYFCASSPGDRGGNSPLHFGNGTRLTVT.

This clone was seen only once. This rearrangement joins TRBV3-1 (or the pseudogene TRBV3-2) to TRBJ1-4, with a tentative D call TRBD1 (5 bases). The CDR3 runs to 15 residues. Trimming stripped 5 bases from V and 4 bases from J, with 14 bases between. Germline-derived CDR1 and CDR2 are LGHDT and YNNKEL (reference sequence). CDR3 amino acids: CASSNRDLFNEKLFF. The DNA of the CDR3 is TGTGCCAGCAGCAACCGGGACCTCTTTAATGAAAAACTGTTTTTT.

V usage is TRBV6-5 and J usage is TRBJ2-7; D may be TRBD2 (7 bases). This CDR3 region has 15 residues. Germline V lookup: CDR1 MNHEY, CDR2 SVGAGI. Trimming took 8 bases from V and 7 from J, leaving 24 bases between them. In nucleotides, the CDR3 is TGTGCCAGCCGGATGGGGGGGACCGGAGGGGGAGAGCAGTACTTC. Protein: CASRMGGTGGGEQYF.